This TCR beta chain emerged from a study of HIV-infected children after antiretroviral therapy interruption. In the study overall: EBV and CMV exposure was recorded in most children. Interruption-arm samples span weeks 0, 12, interruption end (24 or 48), and about 3 years post-study.

A 3' RACE protocol on RNA, with unique molecular identifiers, produced the TCR library. Each CDR3 protein gets one entry after TCRdb re-called the 3' RACE reads with MiXCR. The table records about 50,000 distinct CDR3 sequences, around 4.7% of them present only once. The length of the CDR3 is 13 residues. V was cut by 0 bases and J by 3 bases, with 5 bases left in between. CDR1 is SGHRS, CDR2 YFSETQ, per germline. Noted treatment: PENTA 11 planned treatment interruption arm or continuous ART arm. At least 5 million viable PBMCs were required per cryopreserved sample. At least ten counts were recorded for this clonotype. Its antigen is unidentified. Regarding the study as a whole: The CD45RA+ naive sort may contain some EMRA or stem memory cells.

The chain carries TRBV5-1 and TRBJ2-3; no firm D call. This receptor was taken from a pool of human donors with HIV. The input for sequencing was CD45RA+ CD4+ T cells from PBMCs, pooled from several time points, taken from a donor given antiretroviral therapy, either interrupted or continuous. The subset: naive CD4+ CD45RA+ CD45RO- T cells. For the CDR3, the DNA is TGCGCCAGCAGCTTGGACGGGACAGATACGCAGTATTTT. Translated: CASSLDGTDTQYF.